The 16 T cell receptor beta chains listed next were all sequenced from one sample in a study of beta chain features in type 1 diabetes. Isolated RNA was reverse transcribed in full, so expressed TCRB transcripts were sequenced. Profiling relied on immunoSEQ multiplex PCR, and the TCRdb table lists in-frame clones only, not all of them. The sample lists 430,000 or so clones; about an eighth were seen once. What was sequenced was naive CD4+ T cells from blood. These receptor sequences come from a woman aged 18-29 years in good health.

This chain joins TRBV10-3 and TRBJ2-2, with TRBD1 matching 7 bases. This CDR3 comprises 14 residues. Germline V gene data show CDR1 as ENHRY and CDR2 as SYGVKD. V was pared by 6 bases and J by 1 base, with 2 bases of the junction left unmatched. CDR3 sequence: CAIRRQGNTGELFF. The CDR3, as DNA: TGTGCCATCAGGCGACAGGGGAACACCGGGGAGCTGTTTTTT.

V usage is TRBV7-2 and J usage is TRBJ2-7, with D possibly TRBD1 on 7 matching bases. The V end lost 5 bases, the J end lost 6 bases, and 14 bases lay between the germline ends. Germline values: CDR1 SGHTA, CDR2 FQGNSA. This CDR3 has 13 residues. CDR3: CASSVRQGGEQYV. DNA for the CDR3: TGTGCCAGCAGCGTAAGACAGGGAGGCGAGCAGTACGTC.

V and J are TRBV2 and TRBJ2-1; D uncertain. The V end lost 3 bases, the J end lost 5 bases, and 11 bases lay between the germline ends. The CDR3 is 14 residues long. The V gene's germline CDR1 is SNHLY and CDR2 FYNNEI. As DNA, the CDR3 is TGTGCCAGCAGTGACGGGCAGTCGGACAATGAGCAGTTCTTC. This encodes CASSDGQSDNEQFF.

This clone has more than one count but fewer than ten. The chain couples TRBV5-6 to TRBJ2-7, with 14 bases matching TRBD2. The CDR3 sequence is 14 residues long. Trimming removed 9 bases from V and 1 base from J; junction bases left unmatched: 3. Germline V gene lookup returns CDR1 SGHDT and CDR2 YYEEEE. CDR3: CATRLAGGSYEQYF. CDR3 DNA sequence: TGTGCCACCAGACTAGCGGGAGGGTCCTACGAGCAGTACTTC.

The gene calls are TRBV7-6 and TRBJ1-1, with 10 nucleotides matching TRBD1. Germline CDR1 is SGHVS and CDR2 is FNYEAQ. This CDR3 region has 17 residues. J lost 0 bases, V lost 5 bases, and 9 bases had no gene match. This CDR3 is CASSPWDRGGLNTEAFF. CDR3 coding DNA: TGTGCCAGCAGCCCATGGGACAGGGGAGGCCTGAACACTGAAGCTTTCTTT.

V is TRBV5-1 and J is TRBJ1-2, with TRBD1 identical over 7 bases. CDR1 is SGHRS, CDR2 YFSETQ, per germline. J lost 3 bases, V lost 7 bases, and 6 bases had no gene match. The CDR3 spans 13 residues. The chain's CDR3 is CASSGGGDYGYTF. DNA of the CDR3: TGCGCCAGCTCCGGAGGGGGCGACTATGGCTACACCTTC.

The chain recombines TRBV9 with TRBJ2-5, with D maybe TRBD1 (7 bases). The CDR3 is 17 residues long. In germline, CDR1 is SGDLS, CDR2 YYNGEE. V lost 0 bases, J lost 1 base, and 16 bases lay in between. The CDR3 nucleotides are TGTGCCAGCAGCGTAGGCTCAGGGGGGATAATCCAAGAGACCCAGTACTTC. This sequence encodes CASSVGSGGIIQETQYF.

This clone appeared a few times. The V call is TRBV7-3, the J call TRBJ2-5; TRBD1 might be the D (6 bases). Per the germline V gene, CDR1 is SGHTA and CDR2 is FQGTGA. The germline V and J ends were trimmed by 4 bases and 4 bases, with 16 bases remaining between them. The CDR3 loop spans 15 amino acids. CDR3 in DNA: TGTGCCAGCAGCTCCTTGACACAGGGTGGAGAGACCCAGTACTTC. The encoded protein is CASSSLTQGGETQYF. Full variable domain (outside the CDR3, taken from reference TRBV7-3 and TRBJ2-5): GAGVSQTPSNKVTEKGKYVELRCDPISGHTALYWYRQSLGQGPEFLIYFQGTGAADDSGLPNDRFFAVRPEGSVSTLKIQRTERGDSAVYLCASSSLTQGGETQYFGPGTRLLVL.

Concerning this clone: Other DNA sequences in this specimen translate into the identical CDR3. This chain connects TRBV4-1 to TRBJ2-5; TRBD2 matches 12 bases. CDR3 size: 16 residues. Germline-derived CDR1 and CDR2 are MGHRA and YSYEKL. Losses at the gene ends were 3 bases for V and 5 bases for J; bases not matched to a gene: 7. CDR3 region: CASSHPSGGARETQYF. The CDR3 region has the DNA TGCGCCAGCAGCCACCCTAGCGGGGGGGCCAGGGAGACCCAGTACTTC.

The rearrangement links TRBV9 to TRBJ2-5, with TRBD2 matching over 8 bases. Germline CDR1 SGDLS, CDR2 YYNGEE. The junction had 9 bases not matched to a gene; V was cut back by 4 bases and J by 1 base. The CDR3 runs to 16 residues. The CDR3 bases are TGTGCCAGCAGCCCCGCGGCGGGAGGACCCCAAGAGACCCAGTACTTC. It is translated as CASSPAAGGPQETQYF. The full variable domain, in which reference TRBV9 and TRBJ2-5 provide the parts outside the CDR3, is DSGVTQTPKHLITATGQRVTLRCSPRSGDLSVYWYQQSLDQGLQFLIQYYNGEERAKGNILERFSAQQFPDLHSELNLSSLELGDSALYFCASSPAAGGPQETQYFGPGTRLLVL.

The chain carries TRBV28 and TRBJ1-4; D is unclear. Germline V lookup: CDR1 MDHEN, CDR2 SYDVKM. This CDR3 region has 12 residues. The V end lost 5 bases, the J end lost 8 bases, and 9 bases lay between the germline ends. CDR3 sequence: CASSTDVEKLFF. Written as DNA, the CDR3 is TGTGCCAGCAGTACAGATGTGGAAAAACTGTTTTTT.

The chain carries TRBV14 and TRBJ2-1, with D tentatively TRBD2 (6 bases). The V gene's germline CDR1 is SGHDN and CDR2 FVKESK. V dropped 2 bases and J dropped 3 bases, with 11 bases sitting between them. This CDR3 is built from 15 residues. In nucleotides, the CDR3 is TGTGCCAGCAGCCAATGGCTAGCGAGCTACAATGAGCAGTTCTTC. Protein product: CASSQWLASYNEQFF.

The table lists this clone with a few counts. CDR3 nucleotide sequence: TGTGCCACCAGCAGCCGGGGGAGGGCGAACACCGGGGAGCTGTTTTTT. Its translation is CATSSRGRANTGELFF. This chain connects TRBV15 to TRBJ2-2; 7 nucleotides line up with TRBD2. V lost 3 bases, J lost 0 bases, and 4 bases stayed unmatched. The CDR3 totals 16 residues. In germline, CDR1 is LNHNV, CDR2 YYDKDF (reference sequence).

This clone was seen a few times. The chain employs TRBV9 and TRBJ2-1, with a tentative D call TRBD2 (5 bases). The CDR3 extends over 14 amino acids. V gave up 0 bases and J gave up 10 bases, with 14 bases separating them. Looked up from germline, CDR1 is SGDLS and CDR2 is YYNGEE. In nucleotides, the CDR3 is TGTGCCAGCAGCGTAGGCGGGCAGGTAAACGAGCAGTTCTTC. Residues: CASSVGGQVNEQFF. Drawing the rest from reference TRBV9 and TRBJ2-1, the complete variable domain is DSGVTQTPKHLITATGQRVTLRCSPRSGDLSVYWYQQSLDQGLQFLIQYYNGEERAKGNILERFSAQQFPDLHSELNLSSLELGDSALYFCASSVGGQVNEQFFGPGTRLTVL.

The J gene is TRBJ1-1, the V gene TRBV20-1; D is uncertain. The CDR3 is made up of 10 amino acids. V was cut by 6 bases and J by 1 base, with 3 bases left in between. Germline V CDR1 and CDR2: DFQATT, SNEGSKA (reference sequence). The chain's CDR3 is CSAANTEAFF. The CDR3 DNA is TGCAGTGCGGCGAACACTGAAGCTTTCTTT.

This clone turned up a few times. V and J are TRBV5-1 and TRBJ1-1; D ambiguous. The CDR3 loop spans 13 amino acids. V was trimmed by 6 bases and J by 4 bases, leaving 13 bases between them. Germline lookup yields CDR1 SGHRS and CDR2 YFSETQ. The CDR3 nucleotides are TGCGCCAGCAACCGAGGAGCGGGCACTGAAGCTTTCTTT. This gives the protein CASNRGAGTEAFF.